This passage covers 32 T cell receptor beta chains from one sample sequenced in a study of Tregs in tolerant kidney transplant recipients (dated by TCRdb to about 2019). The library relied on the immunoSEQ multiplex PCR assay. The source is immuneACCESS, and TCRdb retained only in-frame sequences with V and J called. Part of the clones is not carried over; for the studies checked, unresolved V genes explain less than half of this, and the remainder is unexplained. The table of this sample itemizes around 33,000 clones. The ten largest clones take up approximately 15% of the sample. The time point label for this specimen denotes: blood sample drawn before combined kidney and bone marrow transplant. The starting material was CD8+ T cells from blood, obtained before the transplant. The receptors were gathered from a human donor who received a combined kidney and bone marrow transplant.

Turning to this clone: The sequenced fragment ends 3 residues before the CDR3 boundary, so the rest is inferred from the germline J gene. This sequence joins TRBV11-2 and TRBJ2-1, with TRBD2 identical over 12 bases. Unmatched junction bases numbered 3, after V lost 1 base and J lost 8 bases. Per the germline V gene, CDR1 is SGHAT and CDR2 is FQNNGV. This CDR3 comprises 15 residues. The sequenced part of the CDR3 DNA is TGTGCCAGCAGCTTAGGGACTAGCGGGACGCATGAG. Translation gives CASSLGTSGTHE. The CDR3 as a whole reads CASSLGTSGTHEQFF.

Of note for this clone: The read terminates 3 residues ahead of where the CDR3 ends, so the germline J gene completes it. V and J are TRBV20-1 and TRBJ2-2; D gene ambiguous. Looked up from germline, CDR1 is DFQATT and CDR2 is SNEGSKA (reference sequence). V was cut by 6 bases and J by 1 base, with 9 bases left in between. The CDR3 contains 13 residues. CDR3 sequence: CSANDKNTGELFF. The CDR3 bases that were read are TGCAGTGCCAACGACAAGAACACCGGGGAG.

The CDR3 loop reads CASSTGLADTNEQFF. CDR3 bases read: TGTGCCAGTAGTACAGGACTAGCGGACACCAATGAG. V is TRBV19 and J is TRBJ2-1, with 10 bases that match TRBD2. The DNA ends 3 residues before the CDR3 does, and the rest of the CDR3 is filled in from the germline J gene. This CDR3 is built from 15 residues. J gave up 6 bases and V 4 bases, and 6 bases lay outside the gene matches. Per germline, CDR1 LNHDA and CDR2 SQIVND (reference sequence).

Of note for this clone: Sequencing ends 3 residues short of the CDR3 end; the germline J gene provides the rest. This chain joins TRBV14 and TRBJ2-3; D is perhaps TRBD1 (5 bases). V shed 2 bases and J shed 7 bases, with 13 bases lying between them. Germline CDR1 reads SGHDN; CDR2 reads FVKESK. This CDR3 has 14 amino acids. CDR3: CASSQIGAANTQYF. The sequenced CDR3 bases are TGTGCCAGCAGCCAAATAGGGGCAGCGAATACG.

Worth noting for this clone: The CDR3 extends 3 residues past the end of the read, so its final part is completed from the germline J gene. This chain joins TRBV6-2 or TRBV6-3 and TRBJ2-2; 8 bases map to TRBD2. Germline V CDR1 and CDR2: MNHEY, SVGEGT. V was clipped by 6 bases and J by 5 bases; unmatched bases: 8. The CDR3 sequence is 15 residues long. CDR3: CASSPSGSVTGELFF. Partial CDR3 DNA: TGTGCCAGCAGCCCCAGCGGGAGTGTTACCGGGGAG.

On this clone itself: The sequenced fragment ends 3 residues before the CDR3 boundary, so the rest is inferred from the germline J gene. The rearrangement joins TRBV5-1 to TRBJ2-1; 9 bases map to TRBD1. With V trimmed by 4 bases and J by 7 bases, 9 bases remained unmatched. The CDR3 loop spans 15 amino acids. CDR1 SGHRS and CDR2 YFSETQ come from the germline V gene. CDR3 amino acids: CASSIGTGLWNEQFF. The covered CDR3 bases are TGCGCCAGCAGCATAGGGACAGGGTTGTGGAATGAG.

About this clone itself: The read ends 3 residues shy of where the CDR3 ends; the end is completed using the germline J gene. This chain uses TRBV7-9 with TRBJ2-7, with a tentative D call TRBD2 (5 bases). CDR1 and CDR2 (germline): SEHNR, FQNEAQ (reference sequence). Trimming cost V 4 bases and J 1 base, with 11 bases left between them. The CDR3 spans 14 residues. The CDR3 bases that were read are TGTGCCAGCAGCTACGGACTCTTGTCCTACGAG. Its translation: CASSYGLLSYE. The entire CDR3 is CASSYGLLSYEQYF.

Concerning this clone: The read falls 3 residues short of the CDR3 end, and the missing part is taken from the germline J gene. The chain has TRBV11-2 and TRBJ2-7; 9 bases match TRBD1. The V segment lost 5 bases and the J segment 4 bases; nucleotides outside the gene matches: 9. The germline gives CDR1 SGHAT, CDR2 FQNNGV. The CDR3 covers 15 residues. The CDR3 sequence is CASSPPGQGFYEQYF. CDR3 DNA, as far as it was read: TGTGCCAGCAGCCCGCCGGGACAGGGATTTTACGAG.

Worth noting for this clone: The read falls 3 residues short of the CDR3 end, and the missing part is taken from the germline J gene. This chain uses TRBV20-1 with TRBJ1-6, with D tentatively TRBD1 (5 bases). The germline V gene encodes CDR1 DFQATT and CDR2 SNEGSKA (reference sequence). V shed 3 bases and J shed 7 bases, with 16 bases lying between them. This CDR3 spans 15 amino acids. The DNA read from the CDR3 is TGCAGTGCTAGGAAGCAGGGTTCCTTCAATTCACCC. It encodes CSARKQGSFNSP. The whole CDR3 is CSARKQGSFNSPLHF.

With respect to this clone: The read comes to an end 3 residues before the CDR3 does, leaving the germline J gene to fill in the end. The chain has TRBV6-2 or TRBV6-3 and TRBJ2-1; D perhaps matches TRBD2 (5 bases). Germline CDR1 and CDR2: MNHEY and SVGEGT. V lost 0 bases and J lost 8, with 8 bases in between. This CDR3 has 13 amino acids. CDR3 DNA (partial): TGTGCCAGCAGTTACTCGAAGAGGGATGAG. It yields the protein CASSYSKRDE. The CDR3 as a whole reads CASSYSKRDEQFF.

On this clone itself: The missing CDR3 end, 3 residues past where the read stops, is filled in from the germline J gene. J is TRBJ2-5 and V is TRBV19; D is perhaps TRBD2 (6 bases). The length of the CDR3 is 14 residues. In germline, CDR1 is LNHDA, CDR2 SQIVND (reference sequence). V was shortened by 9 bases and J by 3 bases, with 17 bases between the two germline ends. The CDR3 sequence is CASRTTSHEETQYF. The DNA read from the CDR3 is TGTGCCAGCCGAACTACTAGCCACGAAGAGACC.

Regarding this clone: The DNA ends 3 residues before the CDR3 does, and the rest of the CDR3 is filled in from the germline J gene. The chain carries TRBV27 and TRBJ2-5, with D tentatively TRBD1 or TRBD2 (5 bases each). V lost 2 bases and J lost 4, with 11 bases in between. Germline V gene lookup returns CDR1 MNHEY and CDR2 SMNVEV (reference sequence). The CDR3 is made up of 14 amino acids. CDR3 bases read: TGTGCCAGCAGTTTACTCAGGGAGACAGAGACC. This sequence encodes CASSLLRETET. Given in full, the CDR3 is CASSLLRETETQYF.

CDR3 amino acids: CASSLLGEADTQYF. The CDR3 bases that were read are TGTGCCAGCAGCTTACTAGGGGAGGCAGATACG. V gene TRBV7-2 combines with J gene TRBJ2-3; D might be TRBD2 (6 bases). Coverage ceases 3 residues before the CDR3 finishes, and the germline J gene fills in the end. Germline CDR1 and CDR2: SGHTA and FQGNSA. This CDR3 is built from 14 residues. V was shortened by 2 bases and J by 4 bases, with 10 bases between the two germline ends.

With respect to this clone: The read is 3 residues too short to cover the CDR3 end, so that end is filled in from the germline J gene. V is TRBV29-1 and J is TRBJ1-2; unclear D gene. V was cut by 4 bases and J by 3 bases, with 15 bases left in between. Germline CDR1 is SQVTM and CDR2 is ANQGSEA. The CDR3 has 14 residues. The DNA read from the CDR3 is TGCAGCGTTGTTCTTATCGGGGAGGACTATGGC. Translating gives CSVVLIGEDYG. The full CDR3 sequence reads CSVVLIGEDYGYTF.

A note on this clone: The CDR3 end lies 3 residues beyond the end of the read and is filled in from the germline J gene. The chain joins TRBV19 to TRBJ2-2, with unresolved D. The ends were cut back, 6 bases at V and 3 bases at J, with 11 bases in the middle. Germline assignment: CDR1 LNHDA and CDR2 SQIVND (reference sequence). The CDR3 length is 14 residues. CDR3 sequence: CASRRLTDTGELFF. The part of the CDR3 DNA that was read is TGTGCCAGTAGGCGTCTAACAGACACCGGGGAG.

The CDR3 bases that were read are TGTGCCAGTAGTATAGATCTCACAGATACG. Protein product: CASSIDLTDT. The entire CDR3 sequence reads CASSIDLTDTQYF. The chain joins TRBV19 to TRBJ2-3; D unresolved. The DNA ends 3 residues before the CDR3 does, and the rest of the CDR3 is filled in from the germline J gene. CDR3 length: 13 amino acids. Germline V CDR1 and CDR2: LNHDA, SQIVND (reference sequence). Trimming took off 0 bases at V and 2 bases at J, with 3 bases between the two ends.

The DNA read from the CDR3 is TGTGCCAGTAGTATCGGGAACACTGAA. It is translated as CASSIGNTE. The whole CDR3 reads CASSIGNTEAFF. The genes are TRBV19 and TRBJ1-1; D uncertain. The CDR3 end falls 3 residues outside the read, so it is completed with the germline J gene. This CDR3 is 12 amino acids long. V was cut by 3 bases and J by 1 base, with 3 bases left in between. The germline V gene encodes CDR1 LNHDA and CDR2 SQIVND (reference sequence). The full variable domain, completed using reference TRBV19 and TRBJ1-1, is DGGITQSPKYLFRKEGQNVTLSCEQNLNHDAMYWYRQDPGQGLRLIYYSQIVNDFQKGDIAEGYSVSREKKESFPLTVTSAQKNPTAFYLCASSIGNTEAFFGQGTRLTVV.

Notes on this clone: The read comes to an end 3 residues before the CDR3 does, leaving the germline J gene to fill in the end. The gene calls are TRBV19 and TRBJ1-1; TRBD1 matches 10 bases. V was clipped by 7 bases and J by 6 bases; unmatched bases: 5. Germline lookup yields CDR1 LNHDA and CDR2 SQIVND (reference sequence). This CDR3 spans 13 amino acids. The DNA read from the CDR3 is TGTGCCAGTATTGGACAGGGGGGATCTGAA. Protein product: CASIGQGGSE. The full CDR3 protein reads CASIGQGGSEAFF.

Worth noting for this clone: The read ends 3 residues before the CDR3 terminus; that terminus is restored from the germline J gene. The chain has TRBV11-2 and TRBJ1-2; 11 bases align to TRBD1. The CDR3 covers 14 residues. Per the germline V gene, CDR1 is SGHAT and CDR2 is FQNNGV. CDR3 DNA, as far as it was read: TGTGCCAGCAGTTTCGGACAGGGGGCGTGGGGC. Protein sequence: CASSFGQGAWG. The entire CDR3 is CASSFGQGAWGYTF.

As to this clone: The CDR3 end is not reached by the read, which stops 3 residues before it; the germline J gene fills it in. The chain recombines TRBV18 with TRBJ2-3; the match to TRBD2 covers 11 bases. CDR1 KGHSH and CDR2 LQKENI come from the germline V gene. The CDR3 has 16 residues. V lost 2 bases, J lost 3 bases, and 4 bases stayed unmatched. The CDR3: CASSPITSGSTDTQYF. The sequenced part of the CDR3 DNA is TGTGCCAGCTCACCAATAACTAGCGGGAGTACAGATACG. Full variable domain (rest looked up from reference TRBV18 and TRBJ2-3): NAGVMQNPRHLVRRRGQEARLRCSPMKGHSHVYWYRQLPEEGLKFMVYLQKENIIDESGMPKERFSAEFPKEGPSILRIQQVVRGDSAAYFCASSPITSGSTDTQYFGPGTRLTVL.

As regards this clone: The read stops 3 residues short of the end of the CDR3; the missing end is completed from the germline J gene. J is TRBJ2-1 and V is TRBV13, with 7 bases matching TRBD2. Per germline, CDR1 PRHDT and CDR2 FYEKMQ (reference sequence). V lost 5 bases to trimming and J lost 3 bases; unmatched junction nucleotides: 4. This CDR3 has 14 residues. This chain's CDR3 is CASSLWTSYNEQFF. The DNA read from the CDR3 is TGTGCCAGCAGCCTGTGGACTAGCTACAATGAG.

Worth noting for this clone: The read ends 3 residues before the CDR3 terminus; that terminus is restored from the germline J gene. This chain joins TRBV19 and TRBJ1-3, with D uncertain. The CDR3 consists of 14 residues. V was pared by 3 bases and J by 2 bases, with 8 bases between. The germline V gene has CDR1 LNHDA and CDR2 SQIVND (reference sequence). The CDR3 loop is CASSMLAAGNTIYF. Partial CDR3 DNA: TGTGCCAGTAGTATGTTGGCGGCTGGAAACACC. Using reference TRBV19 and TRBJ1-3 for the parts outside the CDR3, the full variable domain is DGGITQSPKYLFRKEGQNVTLSCEQNLNHDAMYWYRQDPGQGLRLIYYSQIVNDFQKGDIAEGYSVSREKKESFPLTVTSAQKNPTAFYLCASSMLAAGNTIYFGEGSWLTVV.

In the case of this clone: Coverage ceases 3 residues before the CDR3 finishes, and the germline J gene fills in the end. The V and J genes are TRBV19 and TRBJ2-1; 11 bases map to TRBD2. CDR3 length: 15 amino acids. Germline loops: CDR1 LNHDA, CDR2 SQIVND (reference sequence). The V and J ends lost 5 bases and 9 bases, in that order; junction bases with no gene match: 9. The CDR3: CASSPPLAGVFEQFF. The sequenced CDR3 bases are TGTGCCAGTAGTCCTCCACTAGCGGGAGTTTTTGAG.

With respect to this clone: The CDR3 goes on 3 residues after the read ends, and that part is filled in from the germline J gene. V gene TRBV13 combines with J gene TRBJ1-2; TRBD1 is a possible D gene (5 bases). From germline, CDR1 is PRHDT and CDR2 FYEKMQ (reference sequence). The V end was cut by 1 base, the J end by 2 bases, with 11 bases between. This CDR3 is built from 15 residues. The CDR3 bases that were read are TGTGCCAGCAGCTTAGTATCCGGGGGAAACTATGGC. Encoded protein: CASSLVSGGNYG. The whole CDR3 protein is CASSLVSGGNYGYTF.

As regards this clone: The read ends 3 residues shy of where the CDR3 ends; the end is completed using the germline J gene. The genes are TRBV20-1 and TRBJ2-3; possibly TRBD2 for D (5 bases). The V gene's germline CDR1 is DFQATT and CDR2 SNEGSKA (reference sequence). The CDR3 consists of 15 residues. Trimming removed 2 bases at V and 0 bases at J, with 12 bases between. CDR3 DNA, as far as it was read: TGCAGTGCTAGATGGGCGGGTACGAGCACAGATACG. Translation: CSARWAGTSTDT. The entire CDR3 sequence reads CSARWAGTSTDTQYF.

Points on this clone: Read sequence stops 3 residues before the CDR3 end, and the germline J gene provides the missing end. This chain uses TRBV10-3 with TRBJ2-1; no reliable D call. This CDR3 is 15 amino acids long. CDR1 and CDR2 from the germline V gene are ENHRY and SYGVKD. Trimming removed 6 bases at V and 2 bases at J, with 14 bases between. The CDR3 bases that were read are TGTGCCATCAGCCCGGGTGGGTCCCCCTACAATGAG. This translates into CAISPGGSPYNE. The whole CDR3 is CAISPGGSPYNEQFF.

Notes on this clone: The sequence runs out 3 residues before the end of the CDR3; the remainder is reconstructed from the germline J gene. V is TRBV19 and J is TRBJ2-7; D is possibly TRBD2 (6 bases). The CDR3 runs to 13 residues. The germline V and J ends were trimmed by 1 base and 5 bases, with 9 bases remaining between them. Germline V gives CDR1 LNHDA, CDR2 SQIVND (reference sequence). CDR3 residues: CASSIGGAHEQYF. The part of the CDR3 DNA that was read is TGTGCCAGTAGTATAGGCGGGGCCCACGAG.

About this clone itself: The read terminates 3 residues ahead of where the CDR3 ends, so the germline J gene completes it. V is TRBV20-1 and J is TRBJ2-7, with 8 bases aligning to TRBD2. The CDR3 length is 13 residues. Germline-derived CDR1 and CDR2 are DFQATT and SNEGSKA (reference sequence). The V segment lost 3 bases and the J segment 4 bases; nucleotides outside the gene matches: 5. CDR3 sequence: CSASRGLGYEQYF. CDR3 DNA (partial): TGCAGTGCTAGCAGGGGACTAGGGTACGAG.

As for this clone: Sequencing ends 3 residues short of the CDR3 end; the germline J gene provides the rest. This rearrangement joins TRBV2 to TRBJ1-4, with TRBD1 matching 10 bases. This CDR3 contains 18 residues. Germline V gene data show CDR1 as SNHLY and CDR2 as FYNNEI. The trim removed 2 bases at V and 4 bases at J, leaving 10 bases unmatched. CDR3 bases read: TGTGCCAGCAGTGAAAGTAGGAGACAGGGGGCTGGTAATGAAAAA. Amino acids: CASSESRRQGAGNEK. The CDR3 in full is CASSESRRQGAGNEKLFF.

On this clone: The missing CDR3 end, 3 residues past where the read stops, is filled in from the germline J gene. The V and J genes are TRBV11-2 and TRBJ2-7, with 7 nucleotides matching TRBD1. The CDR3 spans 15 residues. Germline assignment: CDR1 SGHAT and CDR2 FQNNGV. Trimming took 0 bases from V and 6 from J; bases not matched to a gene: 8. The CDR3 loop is CASSLDRQGISEQYF. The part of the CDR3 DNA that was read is TGTGCCAGCAGCTTAGATCGACAGGGTATCTCCGAG.

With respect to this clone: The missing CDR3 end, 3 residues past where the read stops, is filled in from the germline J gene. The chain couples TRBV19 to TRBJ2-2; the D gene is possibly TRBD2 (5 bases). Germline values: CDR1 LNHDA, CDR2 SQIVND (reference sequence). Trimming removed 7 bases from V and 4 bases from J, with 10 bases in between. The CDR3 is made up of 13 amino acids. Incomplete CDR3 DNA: TGTGCCAGTAACCTAGCTGCCACCGGGGAG. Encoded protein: CASNLAATGE. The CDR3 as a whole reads CASNLAATGELFF.

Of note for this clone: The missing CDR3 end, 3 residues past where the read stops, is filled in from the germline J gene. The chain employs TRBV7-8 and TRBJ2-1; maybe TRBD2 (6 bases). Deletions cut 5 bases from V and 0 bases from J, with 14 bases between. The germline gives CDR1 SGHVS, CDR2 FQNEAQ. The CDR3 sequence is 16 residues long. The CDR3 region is CASSLFSGHSYNEQFF. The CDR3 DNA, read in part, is TGTGCCAGCAGCCTCTTCAGCGGGCACTCCTACAATGAG.